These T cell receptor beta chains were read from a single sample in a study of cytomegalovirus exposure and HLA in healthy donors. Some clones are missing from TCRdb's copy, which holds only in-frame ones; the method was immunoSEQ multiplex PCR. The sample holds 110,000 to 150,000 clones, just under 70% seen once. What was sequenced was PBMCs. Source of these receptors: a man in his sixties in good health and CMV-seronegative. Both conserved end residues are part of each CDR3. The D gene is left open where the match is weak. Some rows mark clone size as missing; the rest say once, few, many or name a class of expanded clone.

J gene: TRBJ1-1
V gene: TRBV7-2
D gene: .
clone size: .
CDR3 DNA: TGTGCCAGCAGCCCCGGAAGCGATCAAATGAACACTGAAGCTTTCTTT
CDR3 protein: CASSPGSDQMNTEAFF

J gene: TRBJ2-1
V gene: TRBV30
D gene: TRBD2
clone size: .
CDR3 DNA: TGTGCGTCCGGGACTAGCGGGAGAGGGAATGAGCAGTTCTTC
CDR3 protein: CASGTSGRGNEQFF

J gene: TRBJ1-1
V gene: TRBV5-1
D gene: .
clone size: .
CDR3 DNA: TGCGCCAGCAGCTTGGGGGTGAGAGGGACTGAAGCTTTCTTT
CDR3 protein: CASSLGVRGTEAFF

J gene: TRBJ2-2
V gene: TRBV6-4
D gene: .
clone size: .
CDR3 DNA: TGTGCCAGCAGTGCTTCGGGGGGCCGAACCACCGGGGAGCTGTTTTTT
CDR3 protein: CASSASGGRTTGELFF

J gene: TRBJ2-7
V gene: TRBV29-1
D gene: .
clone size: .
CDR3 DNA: TGCAGCGTTGTGGAGATTTCCTACGAGCAGTACTTC
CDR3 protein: CSVVEISYEQYF

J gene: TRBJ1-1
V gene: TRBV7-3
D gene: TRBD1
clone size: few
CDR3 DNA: TGTGCCAGCAGCACCACAGGGGGGAACACTGAAGCTTTCTTT
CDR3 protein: CASSTTGGNTEAFF

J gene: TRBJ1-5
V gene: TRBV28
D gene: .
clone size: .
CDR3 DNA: TGTGCCAGCAGCCCCCCTGCGGGGGCCAAGCAGCCCCAGCATTTT
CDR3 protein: CASSPPAGAKQPQHF

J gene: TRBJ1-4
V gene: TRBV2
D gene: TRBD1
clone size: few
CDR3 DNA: TGTGCCAGCAGTCAGACAGGGGGTAGCGCAACTAATGAAAAACTGTTTTTT
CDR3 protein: CASSQTGGSATNEKLFF

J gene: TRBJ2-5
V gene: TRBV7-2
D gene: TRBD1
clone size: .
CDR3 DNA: TGTGCCAGCAGCCAGGGGGCGGGGCAAGAGACCCAGTACTTC
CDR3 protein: CASSQGAGQETQYF

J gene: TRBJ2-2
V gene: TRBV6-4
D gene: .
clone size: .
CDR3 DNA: TGTGCCAGCAGTGATCACCGGGCAGGACAGTTGTTTTTT
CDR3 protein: CASSDHRAGQLFF

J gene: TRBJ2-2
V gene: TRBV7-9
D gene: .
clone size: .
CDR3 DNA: TGTGCCAGCAGCTTAGACTTCCGAGCGATCACCGGGGAGCTGTTTTTT
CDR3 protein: CASSLDFRAITGELFF

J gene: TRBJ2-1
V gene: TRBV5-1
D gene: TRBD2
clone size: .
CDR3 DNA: TGCGCCAGCAGCTTTAGCGGGACAACCTACAATGAGCAGTTCTTC
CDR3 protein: CASSFSGTTYNEQFF

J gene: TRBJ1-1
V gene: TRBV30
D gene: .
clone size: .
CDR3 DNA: TGTGCCTGGGGCAGAGGAATGAACACTGAAGCTTTCTTT
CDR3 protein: CAWGRGMNTEAFF

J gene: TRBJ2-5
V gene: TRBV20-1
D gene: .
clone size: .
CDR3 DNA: TGCAGTGCTGAGGGTCAAGAGACCCAGTACTTC
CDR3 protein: CSAEGQETQYF

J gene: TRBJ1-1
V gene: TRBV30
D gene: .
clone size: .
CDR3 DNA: TGTGCCTGGAGTGTTCAGGGGAACACTGAAGCTTTCTTT
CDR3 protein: CAWSVQGNTEAFF

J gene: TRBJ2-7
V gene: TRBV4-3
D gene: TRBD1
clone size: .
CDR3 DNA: TGCGCCAGCAGCCACAGGGGGTCTTACTACGAGCAGTACTTC
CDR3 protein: CASSHRGSYYEQYF

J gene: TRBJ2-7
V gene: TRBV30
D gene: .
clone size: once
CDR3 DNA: TGTGCCTGGAGGGCAGACTGGAACTACGAGCAGTACTTC
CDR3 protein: CAWRADWNYEQYF

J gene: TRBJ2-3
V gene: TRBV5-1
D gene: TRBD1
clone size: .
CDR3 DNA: TGCGCCAGCAGCTTGGGGACAGGAGGAGGCCCTAGCACAGATACGCAGTATTTT
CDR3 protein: CASSLGTGGGPSTDTQYF

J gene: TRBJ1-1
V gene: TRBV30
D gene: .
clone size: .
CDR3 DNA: TGTGCCTGGAGAATTGGATTCGGGAGCCCGCGGGCTTTCTTT
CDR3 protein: CAWRIGFGSPRAFF

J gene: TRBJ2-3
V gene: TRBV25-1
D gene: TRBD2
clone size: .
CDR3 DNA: TGTGCCAGCAGTGAATATGTTAGCGGGAGGTACACAGATACGCAGTATTTT
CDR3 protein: CASSEYVSGRYTDTQYF

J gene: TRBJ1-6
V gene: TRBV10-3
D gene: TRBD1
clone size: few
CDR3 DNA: TGTGCCATCAGTGACCGACAGGGGGATAATTCACCCCTCCACTTT
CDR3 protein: CAISDRQGDNSPLHF

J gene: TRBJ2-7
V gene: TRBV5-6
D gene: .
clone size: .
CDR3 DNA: TGTGCCAGCAGCTTGGCCGGCGGCAGCGGTAACGAGCAGTACTTC
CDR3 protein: CASSLAGGSGNEQYF

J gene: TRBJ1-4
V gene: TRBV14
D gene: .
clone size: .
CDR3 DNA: TGTGCCAGCAGCCAAGGCGGGGAAAAACTGTTTTTT
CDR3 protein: CASSQGGEKLFF

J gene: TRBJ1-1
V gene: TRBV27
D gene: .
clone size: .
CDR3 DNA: TGTGCCAGCAGTGCAACAGGGCGAACTGAAGCTTTCTTT
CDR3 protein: CASSATGRTEAFF

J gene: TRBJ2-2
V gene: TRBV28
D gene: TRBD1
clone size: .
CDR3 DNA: TGTGCCAGCCCAGACAGGGATACCGGGGAGCTGTTTTTT
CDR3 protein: CASPDRDTGELFF

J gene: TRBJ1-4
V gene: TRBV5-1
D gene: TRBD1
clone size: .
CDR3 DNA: TGCGCCAGCAGCTTGGCAGGGGGCGATGAAAAACTGTTTTTT
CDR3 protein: CASSLAGGDEKLFF

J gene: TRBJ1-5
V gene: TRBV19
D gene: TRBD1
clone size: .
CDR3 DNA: TGTGCCAGTCTAACAAACCGGGACAGGGATCAGCCCCAGCATTTT
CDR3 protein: CASLTNRDRDQPQHF

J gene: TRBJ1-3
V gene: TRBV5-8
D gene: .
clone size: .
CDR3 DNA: TGTGCCAGCAGCTTCAGGGGTGATGGAAACACCATATATTTT
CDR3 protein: CASSFRGDGNTIYF

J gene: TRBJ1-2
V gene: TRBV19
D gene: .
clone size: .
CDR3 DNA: TGTGCCAGTAAGGCGGGGACCCCCTGGAGGGGCTACACCTTC
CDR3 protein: CASKAGTPWRGYTF